A selection of T cell receptor beta chains follows, all from one sample in a study of beta chain features in type 1 diabetes. Assay: immunoSEQ multiplex PCR; the TCRdb copy retains only in-frame clones and omits some. The sample holds under 850,000 clones, roughly an eighth seen once. The sequenced material came from naive CD4+ T cells from blood. These receptor sequences come from a man between 18 and 35 years old with type 1 diabetes. CDR3s include the opening cysteine and the closing phenylalanine or tryptophan. Fields, in order: D gene, J gene, CDR3 length, V gene, clone size, CDR3 DNA, CDR3 protein. D genes are given only for firm matches. The listing skips clone size in some rows; elsewhere it reads once, few, many or a size class.

d_call: NA
j_call: TRBJ1-4
cdr3_length: 14
v_call: TRBV27
clone_size: few
cdr3_nt: TGTGCCAGCAGTTTATACGGGACGGATGAAAAACTGTTTTTT
cdr3_aa: CASSLYGTDEKLFF

d_call: TRBD2
j_call: TRBJ2-7
cdr3_length: 12
v_call: TRBV5-4
clone_size: few
cdr3_nt: TGTGCCGTGGGACTAGCGGGGGGCGAGCAGTACTTC
cdr3_aa: CAVGLAGGEQYF

d_call: TRBD1
j_call: TRBJ1-2
cdr3_length: 14
v_call: TRBV29-1
clone_size: few
cdr3_nt: TGCAGCGTTGAATCCGCGGGACAGCCCTATGGCTACACCTTC
cdr3_aa: CSVESAGQPYGYTF

d_call: NA
j_call: TRBJ2-2
cdr3_length: 15
v_call: TRBV9
clone_size: NA
cdr3_nt: TGTGCCAGCAGCCCTGGACAGATGAACACCGGGGAGCTGTTTTTT
cdr3_aa: CASSPGQMNTGELFF

d_call: NA
j_call: TRBJ1-2
cdr3_length: 13
v_call: TRBV30
clone_size: NA
cdr3_nt: TGTGCCTGGAGTACTCGTAGGGCGGTAGGCTACACCTTC
cdr3_aa: CAWSTRRAVGYTF

d_call: NA
j_call: TRBJ2-2
cdr3_length: 14
v_call: TRBV27
clone_size: NA
cdr3_nt: TGTGCCAGCAGTCCCTCGTGGGCCGGCGGGGAGCTGTTTTTT
cdr3_aa: CASSPSWAGGELFF

d_call: NA
j_call: TRBJ2-5
cdr3_length: 12
v_call: TRBV5-1
clone_size: few
cdr3_nt: TGCGCCAGCGGGTTCGGACAAGAGACCCAGTACTTC
cdr3_aa: CASGFGQETQYF

d_call: NA
j_call: TRBJ2-2
cdr3_length: 14
v_call: TRBV5-1
clone_size: NA
cdr3_nt: TGCGCCAGCAGCCCCCCGGGCAACACCGGGGAGCTGTTTTTT
cdr3_aa: CASSPPGNTGELFF

d_call: TRBD1
j_call: TRBJ1-2
cdr3_length: 15
v_call: TRBV27
clone_size: NA
cdr3_nt: TGTGCCAGCAGTTTATCGGGGACAGGGGACTATGGCTACACCTTC
cdr3_aa: CASSLSGTGDYGYTF

d_call: NA
j_call: TRBJ1-5
cdr3_length: 14
v_call: TRBV29-1
clone_size: few
cdr3_nt: TGCAGCGTCCAAGTAGCCGTCGAAGATCAGCCCCAGCATTTT
cdr3_aa: CSVQVAVEDQPQHF

d_call: TRBD1
j_call: TRBJ2-3
cdr3_length: 16
v_call: TRBV15
clone_size: few
cdr3_nt: TGTGCCACCAGCAGAGAGGGGACAGGTAACACAGATACGCAGTATTTT
cdr3_aa: CATSREGTGNTDTQYF

d_call: NA
j_call: TRBJ1-5
cdr3_length: 13
v_call: TRBV6-4
clone_size: few
cdr3_nt: TGTGCCAGCAGTGTACAGCAGGGTCAGCCCCAGCATTTT
cdr3_aa: CASSVQQGQPQHF

d_call: TRBD1
j_call: TRBJ2-7
cdr3_length: 15
v_call: TRBV6-1
clone_size: NA
cdr3_nt: TGTGCCAGCAGTGGTGACAGGGGCCTCTCCTACGAGCAGTACTTC
cdr3_aa: CASSGDRGLSYEQYF

d_call: NA
j_call: TRBJ2-7
cdr3_length: 13
v_call: TRBV5-4
clone_size: few
cdr3_nt: TGTGCCAGCAGCTCAGACGGATACTACGAGCAGTACTTC
cdr3_aa: CASSSDGYYEQYF

d_call: TRBD1
j_call: TRBJ2-5
cdr3_length: 14
v_call: TRBV5-1
clone_size: NA
cdr3_nt: TGCGCCAGCAGCTTGGGGACAGGGGTTGAGACCCAGTACTTC
cdr3_aa: CASSLGTGVETQYF

d_call: TRBD1
j_call: TRBJ2-4
cdr3_length: 20
v_call: TRBV9
clone_size: NA
cdr3_nt: TGTGCCAGCAGCGAGGAGGCCGGGACAGGGGACCCTCTAGCCAAAAACATTCAGTACTTC
cdr3_aa: CASSEEAGTGDPLAKNIQYF

d_call: NA
j_call: TRBJ2-1
cdr3_length: 15
v_call: TRBV27
clone_size: NA
cdr3_nt: TGTGCCAGCAGTTCCCCCCGGGAAGCCTACAATGAGCAGTTCTTC
cdr3_aa: CASSSPREAYNEQFF

d_call: NA
j_call: TRBJ1-2
cdr3_length: 14
v_call: TRBV25-1
clone_size: once
cdr3_nt: TGTGCCAGCAGTGAGGCGGGGGCCGACTATGGCTACACCTTC
cdr3_aa: CASSEAGADYGYTF

d_call: NA
j_call: TRBJ2-1
cdr3_length: 17
v_call: TRBV4-1
clone_size: NA
cdr3_nt: TGCGCCAGCAGCCAAGTTAGAGGGGATAGCTCCTACAATGAGCAGTTCTTC
cdr3_aa: CASSQVRGDSSYNEQFF

d_call: NA
j_call: TRBJ2-3
cdr3_length: 17
v_call: TRBV10-3
clone_size: NA
cdr3_nt: TGTGCCATCAGGGACTCTACGGGGACGGGGGCATTGGATACGCAGTATTTT
cdr3_aa: CAIRDSTGTGALDTQYF

d_call: NA
j_call: TRBJ1-1
cdr3_length: 13
v_call: TRBV27
clone_size: NA
cdr3_nt: TGTGCCAGCAGTCTTCACTTGGACACTGAAGCTTTCTTT
cdr3_aa: CASSLHLDTEAFF

d_call: NA
j_call: TRBJ1-4
cdr3_length: 10
v_call: TRBV20-1
clone_size: NA
cdr3_nt: TGCAGTGCTAGAGGGCATGAGCTGTTTTTT
cdr3_aa: CSARGHELFF

d_call: NA
j_call: TRBJ1-2
cdr3_length: 13
v_call: TRBV4-1
clone_size: few
cdr3_nt: TGCGCCAGCAGCCGCCGGGAAGGGGGTGGCTACACCTTC
cdr3_aa: CASSRREGGGYTF

d_call: NA
j_call: TRBJ1-1
cdr3_length: 13
v_call: TRBV30
clone_size: NA
cdr3_nt: TGTGCCTGGATCCTTCGGGCAGGTTCTGAAGCTTTCTTT
cdr3_aa: CAWILRAGSEAFF

d_call: TRBD1
j_call: TRBJ2-1
cdr3_length: 14
v_call: TRBV6-1
clone_size: few
cdr3_nt: TGTGCCAGCAGTGAGGGGACAGGGGTCAATGAGCAGTTCTTC
cdr3_aa: CASSEGTGVNEQFF

d_call: NA
j_call: TRBJ1-4
cdr3_length: 15
v_call: TRBV7-9
clone_size: NA
cdr3_nt: TGTGCCAGCAGCCCCGGCCGCGGGGCTAATGAAAAACTGTTTTTT
cdr3_aa: CASSPGRGANEKLFF